This TCR beta chain was identified during a study of T cells in localized non-small cell lung cancer. Some clones are missing from TCRdb's copy, which holds only in-frame ones; the method was immunoSEQ multiplex PCR. The top ten clones hold 22% of a sample with 55,000 to 65,000 clones, roughly 90% of them seen once. V gave up 6 bases and J gave up 8 bases; unmatched junction bases: 12. Germline values: CDR1 ENHRY, CDR2 SYGVKD. The CDR3 sequence is 16 residues long. Material: peripheral blood, obtained before any cancer treatment. The gene calls are TRBV10-3 and TRBJ2-1, with 11 bases that match TRBD2. The TCR was taken from a man aged 40-75 years with stage I squamous cell lung carcinoma. The CDR3 spells CAIRFRLAGSRDEQFF. The CDR3 region has the DNA TGTGCCATCAGATTCCGACTAGCGGGAAGTAGGGATGAGCAGTTCTTC.